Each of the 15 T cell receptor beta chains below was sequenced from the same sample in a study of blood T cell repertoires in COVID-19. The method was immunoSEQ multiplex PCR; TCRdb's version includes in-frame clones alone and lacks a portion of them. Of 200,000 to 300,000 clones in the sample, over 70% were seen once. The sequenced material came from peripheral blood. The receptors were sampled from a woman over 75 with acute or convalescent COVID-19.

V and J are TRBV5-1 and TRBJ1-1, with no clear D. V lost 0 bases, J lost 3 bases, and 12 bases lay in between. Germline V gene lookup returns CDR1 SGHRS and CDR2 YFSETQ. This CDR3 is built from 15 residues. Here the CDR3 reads CASSLGLPTDTEAFF. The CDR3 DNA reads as TGCGCCAGCAGCTTGGGACTGCCGACGGACACTGAAGCTTTCTTT.

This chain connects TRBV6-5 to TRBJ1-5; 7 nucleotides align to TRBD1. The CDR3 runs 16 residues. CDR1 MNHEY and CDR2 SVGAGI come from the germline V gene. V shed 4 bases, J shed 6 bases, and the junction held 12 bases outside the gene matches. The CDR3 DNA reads TGTGCCAGCAGTTCTGTGTCGGGACAGCAGAGTCAGCCCCAGCATTTT. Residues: CASSSVSGQQSQPQHF.

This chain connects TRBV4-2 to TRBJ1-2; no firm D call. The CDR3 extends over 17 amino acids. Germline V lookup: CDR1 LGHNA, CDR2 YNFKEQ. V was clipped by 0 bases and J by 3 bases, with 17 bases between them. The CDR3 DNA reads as TGTGCCAGCAGCCAAGATAGCGGCGGCCACCGGGACTATGGCTACACCTTC. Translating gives CASSQDSGGHRDYGYTF.

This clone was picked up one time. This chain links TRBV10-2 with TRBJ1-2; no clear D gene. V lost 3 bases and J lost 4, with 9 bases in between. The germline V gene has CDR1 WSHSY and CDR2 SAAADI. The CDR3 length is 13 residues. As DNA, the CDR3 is TGCGCCAGCAGTGACCGTCAGTCCTATGGCTACACCTTC. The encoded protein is CASSDRQSYGYTF.

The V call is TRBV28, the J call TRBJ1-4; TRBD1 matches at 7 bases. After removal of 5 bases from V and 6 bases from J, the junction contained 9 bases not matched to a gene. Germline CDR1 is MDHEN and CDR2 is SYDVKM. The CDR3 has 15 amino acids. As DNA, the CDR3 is TGTGCCAGCAGTGCTACAGGGGAATCAGATGAAAAACTGTTTTTT. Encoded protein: CASSATGESDEKLFF.

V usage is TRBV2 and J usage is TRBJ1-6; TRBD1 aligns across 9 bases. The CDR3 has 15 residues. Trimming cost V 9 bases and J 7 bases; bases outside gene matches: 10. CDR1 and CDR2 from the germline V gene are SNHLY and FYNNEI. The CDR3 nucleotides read TGTGCCAGTACAACCGGGACAGGGTTAAATTCACCCCTCCACTTT. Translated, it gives CASTTGTGLNSPLHF.

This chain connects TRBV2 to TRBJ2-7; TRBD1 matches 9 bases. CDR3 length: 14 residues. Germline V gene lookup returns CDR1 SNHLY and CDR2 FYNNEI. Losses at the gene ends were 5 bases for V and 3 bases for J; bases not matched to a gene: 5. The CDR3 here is CASSLQGAVYEQYF. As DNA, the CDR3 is TGTGCCAGCAGTCTACAGGGGGCAGTCTACGAGCAGTACTTC.

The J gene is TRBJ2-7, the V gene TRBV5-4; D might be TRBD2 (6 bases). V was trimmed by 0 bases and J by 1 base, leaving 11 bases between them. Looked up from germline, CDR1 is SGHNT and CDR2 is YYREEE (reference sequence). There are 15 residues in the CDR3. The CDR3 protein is CASSLAGVVSYEQYF. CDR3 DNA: TGTGCCAGCAGCTTGGCGGGGGTGGTATCCTACGAGCAGTACTTC.

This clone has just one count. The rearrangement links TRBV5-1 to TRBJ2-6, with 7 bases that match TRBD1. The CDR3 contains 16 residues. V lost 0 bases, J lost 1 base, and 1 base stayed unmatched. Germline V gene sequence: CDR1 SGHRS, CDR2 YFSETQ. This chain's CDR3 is CASSLEGASGANVLTF. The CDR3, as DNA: TGCGCCAGCAGCTTGGAGGGGGCATCTGGGGCCAACGTCCTGACTTTC.

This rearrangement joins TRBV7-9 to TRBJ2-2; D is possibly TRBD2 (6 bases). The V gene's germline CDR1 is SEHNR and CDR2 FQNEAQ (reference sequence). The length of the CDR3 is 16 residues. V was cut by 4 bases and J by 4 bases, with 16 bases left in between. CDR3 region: CASSSLASLSTGELFF. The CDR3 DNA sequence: TGTGCCAGCAGCTCACTAGCATCCCTCAGCACCGGGGAGCTGTTTTTT.

In nucleotides, the CDR3 is TGTGCCAGCAGCGTAGGGGGGGGAAATTCACCCCTCCACTTT. It encodes CASSVGGGNSPLHF. The V call is TRBV9, the J call TRBJ1-6; TRBD1 is a possible D gene (5 bases). V was pared by 0 bases and J by 7 bases, with 8 bases between. CDR1 SGDLS and CDR2 YYNGEE come from the germline V gene. The CDR3 is 14 amino acids.

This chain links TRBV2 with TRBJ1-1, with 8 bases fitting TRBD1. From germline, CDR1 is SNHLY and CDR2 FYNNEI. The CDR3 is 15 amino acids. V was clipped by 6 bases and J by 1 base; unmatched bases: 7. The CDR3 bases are TGTGCCAGCAGGGAGCGGACAGGGCCGAACACTGAAGCTTTCTTT. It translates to CASRERTGPNTEAFF.

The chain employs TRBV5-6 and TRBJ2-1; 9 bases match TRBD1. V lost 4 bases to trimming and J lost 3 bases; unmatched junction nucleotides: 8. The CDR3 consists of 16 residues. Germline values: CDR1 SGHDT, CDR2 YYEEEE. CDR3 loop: CASSTHGTGNYNEQFF. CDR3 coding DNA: TGTGCCAGCAGCACTCATGGGACAGGGAACTACAATGAGCAGTTCTTC.

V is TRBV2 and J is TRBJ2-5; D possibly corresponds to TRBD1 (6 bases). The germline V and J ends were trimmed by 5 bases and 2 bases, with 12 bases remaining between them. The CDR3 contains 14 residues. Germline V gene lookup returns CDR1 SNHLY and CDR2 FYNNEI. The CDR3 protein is CASSLGASQETQYF. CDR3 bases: TGTGCCAGCAGTTTGGGGGCCAGTCAAGAGACCCAGTACTTC.

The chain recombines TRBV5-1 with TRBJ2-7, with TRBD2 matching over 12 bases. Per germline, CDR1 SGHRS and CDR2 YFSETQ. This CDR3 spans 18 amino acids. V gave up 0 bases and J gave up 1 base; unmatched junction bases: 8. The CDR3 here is CASSLAASGGAVSYEQYF. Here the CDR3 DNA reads TGCGCCAGCAGCTTGGCGGCTAGCGGGGGGGCTGTATCCTACGAGCAGTACTTC. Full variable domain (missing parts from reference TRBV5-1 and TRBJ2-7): KAGVTQTPRYLIKTRGQQVTLSCSPISGHRSVSWYQQTPGQGLQFLFEYFSETQRNKGNFPGRFSGRQFSNSRSEMNVSTLELGDSALYLCASSLAASGGAVSYEQYFGPGTRLTVT.